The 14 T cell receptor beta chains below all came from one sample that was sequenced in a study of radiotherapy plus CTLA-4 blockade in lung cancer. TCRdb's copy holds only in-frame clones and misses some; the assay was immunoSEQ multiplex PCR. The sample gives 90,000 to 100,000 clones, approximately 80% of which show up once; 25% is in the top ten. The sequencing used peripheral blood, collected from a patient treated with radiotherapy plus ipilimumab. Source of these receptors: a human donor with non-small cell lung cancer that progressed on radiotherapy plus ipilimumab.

The CDR3 DNA sequence: TGTGCCAGCAGCTTAGGGCAAGAGACCCAGTACTTC. Encoded protein: CASSLGQETQYF. The rearrangement links TRBV7-9 to TRBJ2-5; D remains unclear. V shed 1 base and J shed 2 bases, with 2 bases lying between them. The germline V gene encodes CDR1 SEHNR and CDR2 FQNEAQ (reference sequence). The CDR3 extends over 12 amino acids. Supplemented by reference TRBV7-9 and TRBJ2-5, the full variable domain reads DTGVSQNPRHKITKRGQNVTFRCDPISEHNRLYWYRQTLGQGPEFLTYFQNEAQLEKSRLLSDRFSAERPKGSFSTLEIQRTEQGDSAMYLCASSLGQETQYFGPGTRLLVL.

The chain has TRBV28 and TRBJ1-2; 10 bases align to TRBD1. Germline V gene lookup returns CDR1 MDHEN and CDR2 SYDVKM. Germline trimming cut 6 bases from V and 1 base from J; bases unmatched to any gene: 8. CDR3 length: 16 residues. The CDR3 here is CASSPGDRGLNYGYTF. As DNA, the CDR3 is TGTGCCAGCAGCCCCGGGGACAGGGGCCTTAACTATGGCTACACCTTC.

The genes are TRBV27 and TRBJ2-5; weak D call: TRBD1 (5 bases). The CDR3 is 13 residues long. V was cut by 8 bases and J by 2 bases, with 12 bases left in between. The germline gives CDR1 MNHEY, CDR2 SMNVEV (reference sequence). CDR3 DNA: TGTGCCAGCCCCAGACAGAAACAAGAGACCCAGTACTTC. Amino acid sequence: CASPRQKQETQYF.

The CDR3 DNA is TGTGCCAGCAGCTTAGGGGGAGTTGGGGCCAACGTCCTGACTTTC. Protein product: CASSLGGVGANVLTF. The V and J genes are TRBV7-6 and TRBJ2-6; tentative D call: TRBD2 (5 bases). Trimming pared 1 base from V and 3 bases from J, leaving 7 bases between. This CDR3 is 15 amino acids long. Germline V CDR1 and CDR2: SGHVS, FNYEAQ.

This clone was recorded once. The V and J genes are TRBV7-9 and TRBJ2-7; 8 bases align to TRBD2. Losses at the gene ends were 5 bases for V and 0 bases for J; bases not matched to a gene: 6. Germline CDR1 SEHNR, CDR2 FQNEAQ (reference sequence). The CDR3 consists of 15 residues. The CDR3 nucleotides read TGTGCCAGCAGCCGCACTAGCGGTAGCTCCTACGAGCAGTACTTC. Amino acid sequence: CASSRTSGSSYEQYF.

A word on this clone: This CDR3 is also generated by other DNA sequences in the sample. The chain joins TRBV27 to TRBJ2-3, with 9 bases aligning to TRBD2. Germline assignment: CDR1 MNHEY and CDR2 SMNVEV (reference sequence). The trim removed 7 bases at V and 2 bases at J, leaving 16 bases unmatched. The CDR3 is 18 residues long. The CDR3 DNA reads TGTGCCAGCACCAAAGAGGTGGGCCTAGCGGGAACCACAGATACGCAGTATTTT. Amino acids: CASTKEVGLAGTTDTQYF.

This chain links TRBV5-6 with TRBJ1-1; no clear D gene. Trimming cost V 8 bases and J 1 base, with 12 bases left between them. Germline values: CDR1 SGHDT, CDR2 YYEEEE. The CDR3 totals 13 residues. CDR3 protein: CASQLNPNTEAFF. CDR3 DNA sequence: TGTGCCAGTCAGCTTAATCCGAACACTGAAGCTTTCTTT. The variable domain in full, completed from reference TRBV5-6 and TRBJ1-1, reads DAGVTQSPTHLIKTRGQQVTLRCSPKSGHDTVSWYQQALGQGPQFIFQYYEEEERQRGNFPDRFSGHQFPNYSSELNVNALLLGDSALYLCASQLNPNTEAFFGQGTRLTVV.

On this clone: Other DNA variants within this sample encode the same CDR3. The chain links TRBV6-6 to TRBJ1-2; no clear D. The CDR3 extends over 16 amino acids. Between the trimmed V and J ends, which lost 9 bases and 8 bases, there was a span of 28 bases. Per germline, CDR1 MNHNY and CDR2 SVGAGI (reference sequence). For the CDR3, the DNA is TGTGCCAGTAGTAACCCGGGGAGGGTGGTGGGTTACGGCTACACCTTC. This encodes CASSNPGRVVGYGYTF.

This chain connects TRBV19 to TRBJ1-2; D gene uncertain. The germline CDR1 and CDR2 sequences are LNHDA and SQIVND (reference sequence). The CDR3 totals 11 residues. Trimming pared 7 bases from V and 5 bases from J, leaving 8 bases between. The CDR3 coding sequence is TGTGCCAGTAAAGTGGGGTATGGCTACACCTTC. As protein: CASKVGYGYTF.

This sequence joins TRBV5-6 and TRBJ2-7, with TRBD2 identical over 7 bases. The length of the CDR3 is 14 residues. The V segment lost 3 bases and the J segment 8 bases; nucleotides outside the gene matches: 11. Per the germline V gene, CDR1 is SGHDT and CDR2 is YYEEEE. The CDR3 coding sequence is TGTGCCAGCAGCTCCATAGCGGGTTTCGGCCAGCAGTACTTC. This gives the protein CASSSIAGFGQQYF.

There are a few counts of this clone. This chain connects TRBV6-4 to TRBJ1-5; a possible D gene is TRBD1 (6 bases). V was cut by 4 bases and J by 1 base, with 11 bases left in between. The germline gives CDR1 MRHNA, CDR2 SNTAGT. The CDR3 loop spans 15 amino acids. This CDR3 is CASSGEQGSNQPQHF. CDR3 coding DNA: TGTGCCAGCAGTGGAGAACAGGGCAGCAATCAGCCCCAGCATTTT.

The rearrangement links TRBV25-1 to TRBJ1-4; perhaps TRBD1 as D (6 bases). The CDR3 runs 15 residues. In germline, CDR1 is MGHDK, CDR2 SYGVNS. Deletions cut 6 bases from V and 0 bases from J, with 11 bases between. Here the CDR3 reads CASRRGGATNEKLFF. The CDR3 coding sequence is TGTGCCAGCAGGAGGGGGGGTGCAACTAATGAAAAACTGTTTTTT.

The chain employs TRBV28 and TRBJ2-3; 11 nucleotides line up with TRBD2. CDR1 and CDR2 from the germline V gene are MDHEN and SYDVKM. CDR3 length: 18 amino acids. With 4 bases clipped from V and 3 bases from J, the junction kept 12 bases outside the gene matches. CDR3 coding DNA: TGTGCCAGCAGTTATATGGGGGTGCCTAGCGGGAGGACAGATACGCAGTATTTT. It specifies CASSYMGVPSGRTDTQYF.

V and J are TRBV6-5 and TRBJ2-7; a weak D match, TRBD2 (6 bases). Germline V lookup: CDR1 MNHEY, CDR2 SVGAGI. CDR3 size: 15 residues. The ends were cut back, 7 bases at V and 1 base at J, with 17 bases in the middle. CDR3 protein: CASTNRDSSSYEQYV. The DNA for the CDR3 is TGTGCCAGCACCAACCGGGACTCCTCATCCTACGAGCAGTACGTC.